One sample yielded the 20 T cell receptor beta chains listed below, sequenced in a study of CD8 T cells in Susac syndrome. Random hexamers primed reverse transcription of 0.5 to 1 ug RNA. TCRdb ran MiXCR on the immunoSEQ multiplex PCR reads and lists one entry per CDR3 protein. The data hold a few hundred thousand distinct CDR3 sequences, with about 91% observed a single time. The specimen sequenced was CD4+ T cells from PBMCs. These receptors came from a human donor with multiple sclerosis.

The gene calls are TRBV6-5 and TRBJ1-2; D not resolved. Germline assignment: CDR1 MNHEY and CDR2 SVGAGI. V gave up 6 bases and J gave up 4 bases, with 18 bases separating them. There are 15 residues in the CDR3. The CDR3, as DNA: TGTGCCAGCAGCCATCCCCCGGAAGGCATCTATGGCTACACCTTC. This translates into CASSHPPEGIYGYTF.

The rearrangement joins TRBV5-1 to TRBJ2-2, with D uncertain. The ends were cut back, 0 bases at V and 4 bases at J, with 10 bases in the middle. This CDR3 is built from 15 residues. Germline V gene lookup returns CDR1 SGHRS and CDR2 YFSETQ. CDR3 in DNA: TGCGCCAGCAGCTTGGCCACAACTGGCACCGGGGAGCTGTTTTTT. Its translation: CASSLATTGTGELFF. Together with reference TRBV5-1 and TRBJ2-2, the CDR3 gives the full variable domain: KAGVTQTPRYLIKTRGQQVTLSCSPISGHRSVSWYQQTPGQGLQFLFEYFSETQRNKGNFPGRFSGRQFSNSRSEMNVSTLELGDSALYLCASSLATTGTGELFFGEGSRLTVL.

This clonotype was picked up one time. The CDR3, as DNA: TGTGCCAGCAGTTTCCGGGGATGGCGTGGCTACACCTTC. This translates into CASSFRGWRGYTF. This sequence joins TRBV12-3 or TRBV12-4 and TRBJ1-2; no clear D. Trimming shortened V by 3 bases and J by 7 bases, and 12 bases separated the two germline ends. The length of the CDR3 is 13 residues.

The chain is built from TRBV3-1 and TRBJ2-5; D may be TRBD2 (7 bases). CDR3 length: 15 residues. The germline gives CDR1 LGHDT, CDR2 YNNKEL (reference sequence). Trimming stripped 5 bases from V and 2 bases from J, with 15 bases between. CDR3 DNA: TGTGCCAGCAGCAAAGGGGGGGTTCGGCAAGAGACCCAGTACTTC. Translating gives CASSKGGVRQETQYF.

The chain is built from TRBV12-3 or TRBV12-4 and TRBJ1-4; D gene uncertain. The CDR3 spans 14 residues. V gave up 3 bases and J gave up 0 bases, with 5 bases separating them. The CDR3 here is CASSFRTTNEKLFF. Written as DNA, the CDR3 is TGTGCCAGCAGTTTCAGGACAACTAATGAAAAACTGTTTTTT.

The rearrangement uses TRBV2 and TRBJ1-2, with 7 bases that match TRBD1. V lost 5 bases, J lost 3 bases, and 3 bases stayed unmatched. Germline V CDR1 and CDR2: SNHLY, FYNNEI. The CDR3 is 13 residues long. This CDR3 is CASSFQGDYGYTF. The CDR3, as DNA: TGTGCCAGCAGTTTCCAGGGGGACTATGGCTACACCTTC.

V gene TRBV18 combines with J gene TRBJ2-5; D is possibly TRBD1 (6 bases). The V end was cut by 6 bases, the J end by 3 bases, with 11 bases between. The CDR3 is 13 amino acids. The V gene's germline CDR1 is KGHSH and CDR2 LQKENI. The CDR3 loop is CASSSRQEETQYF. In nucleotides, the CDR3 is TGTGCCAGCTCTTCCCGACAGGAAGAGACCCAGTACTTC.

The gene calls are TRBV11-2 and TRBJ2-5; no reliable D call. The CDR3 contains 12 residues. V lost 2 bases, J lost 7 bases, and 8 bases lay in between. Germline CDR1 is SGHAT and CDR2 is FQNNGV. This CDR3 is CASSLRNGTQYF. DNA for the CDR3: TGTGCCAGCAGCTTAAGGAATGGGACCCAGTACTTC.

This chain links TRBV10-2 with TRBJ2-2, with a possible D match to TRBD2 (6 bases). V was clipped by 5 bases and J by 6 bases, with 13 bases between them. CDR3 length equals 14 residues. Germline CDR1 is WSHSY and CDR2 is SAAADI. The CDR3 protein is CASSSNKRAGELFF. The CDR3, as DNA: TGCGCCAGCAGTTCGAACAAGCGGGCCGGGGAGCTGTTTTTT.

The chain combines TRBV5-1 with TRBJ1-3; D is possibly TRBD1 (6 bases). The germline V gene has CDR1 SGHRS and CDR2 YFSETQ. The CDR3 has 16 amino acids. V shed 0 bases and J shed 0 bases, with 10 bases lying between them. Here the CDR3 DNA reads TGCGCCAGCAGCTTGGTGACAGGAACCTCTGGAAACACCATATATTTT. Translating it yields CASSLVTGTSGNTIYF.

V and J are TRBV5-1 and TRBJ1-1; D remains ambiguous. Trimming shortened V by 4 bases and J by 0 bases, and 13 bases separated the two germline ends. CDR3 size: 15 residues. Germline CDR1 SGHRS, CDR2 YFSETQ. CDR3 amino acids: CASSPGGRLNTEAFF. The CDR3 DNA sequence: TGCGCCAGCAGCCCCGGAGGCAGGTTGAACACTGAAGCTTTCTTT.

For the CDR3, the DNA is TGTGCCAGCAGCCACATCGGACTAGCGGGGGCTGAGACCCAGTACTTC. Its protein is CASSHIGLAGAETQYF. This rearrangement joins TRBV3-1 to TRBJ2-5; 13 nucleotides agree with TRBD2. The CDR3 extends over 16 amino acids. The germline V gene has CDR1 LGHDT and CDR2 YNNKEL (reference sequence). J lost 5 bases, V lost 3 bases, and 6 bases had no gene match.

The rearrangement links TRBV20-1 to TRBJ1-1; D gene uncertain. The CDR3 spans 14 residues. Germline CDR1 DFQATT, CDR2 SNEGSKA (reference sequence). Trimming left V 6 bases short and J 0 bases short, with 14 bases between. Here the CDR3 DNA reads TGCAGTGCAAGACTTTCTCAGATGAACACTGAAGCTTTCTTT. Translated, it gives CSARLSQMNTEAFF.

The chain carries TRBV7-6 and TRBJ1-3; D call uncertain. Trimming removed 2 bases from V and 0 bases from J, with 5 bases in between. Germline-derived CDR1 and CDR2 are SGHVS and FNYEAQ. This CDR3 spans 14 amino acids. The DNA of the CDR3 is TGTGCCAGCAGCTTAAACCTCTCTGGAAACACCATATATTTT. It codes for CASSLNLSGNTIYF.

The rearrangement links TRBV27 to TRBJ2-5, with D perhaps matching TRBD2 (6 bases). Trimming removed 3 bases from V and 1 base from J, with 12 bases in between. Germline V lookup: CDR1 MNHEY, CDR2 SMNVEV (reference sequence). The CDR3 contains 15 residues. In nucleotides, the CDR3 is TGTGCCAGCAGTTTCTCTGGACTATTCCAAGAGACCCAGTACTTC. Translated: CASSFSGLFQETQYF.

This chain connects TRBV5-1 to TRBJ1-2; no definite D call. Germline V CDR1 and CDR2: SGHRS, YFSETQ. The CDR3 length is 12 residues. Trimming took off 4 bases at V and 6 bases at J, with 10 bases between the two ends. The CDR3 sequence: CASSLQPNGYTF. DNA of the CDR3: TGCGCCAGCAGCCTCCAACCAAATGGCTACACCTTC.

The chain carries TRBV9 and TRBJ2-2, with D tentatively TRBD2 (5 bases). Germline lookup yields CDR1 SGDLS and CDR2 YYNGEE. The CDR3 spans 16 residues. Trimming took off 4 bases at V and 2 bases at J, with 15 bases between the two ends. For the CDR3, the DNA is TGTGCCAGCAGCCCGGAACTAGTAGGAAACACCGGGGAGCTGTTTTTT. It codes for CASSPELVGNTGELFF.

CDR3 sequence: CASSPLQTYEQYF. In DNA form, the CDR3 reads TGTGCCAGCAGCCCCTTGCAGACCTACGAGCAGTACTTC. The rearrangement links TRBV7-9 to TRBJ2-7; D gene ambiguous. The V end lost 5 bases, the J end lost 2 bases, and 10 bases lay between the germline ends. The CDR3 covers 13 residues. From germline, CDR1 is SEHNR and CDR2 FQNEAQ (reference sequence).

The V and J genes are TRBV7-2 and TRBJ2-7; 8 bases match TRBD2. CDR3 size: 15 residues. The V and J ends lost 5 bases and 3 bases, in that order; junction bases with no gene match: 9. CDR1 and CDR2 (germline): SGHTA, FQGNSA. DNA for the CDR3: TGTGCCAGCAGCCCCGTCCTAGCGGGCCTCTACGAGCAGTACTTC. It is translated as CASSPVLAGLYEQYF.

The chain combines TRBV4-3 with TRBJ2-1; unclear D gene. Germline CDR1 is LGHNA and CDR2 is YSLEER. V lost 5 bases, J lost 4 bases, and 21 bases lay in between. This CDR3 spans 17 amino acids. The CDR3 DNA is TGCGCCAGCAGCAACCAAGTACGGTCGAACGGATACAATGAGCAGTTCTTC. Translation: CASSNQVRSNGYNEQFF.